A single sample is the source of the 25 T cell receptor beta chains below, sequenced in a study of OX40 agonist ivuxolimab in advanced cancers. Using immunoSEQ multiplex PCR, the repertoire was profiled, and TCRdb retains in-frame clones only, with some absent. The data hold 40,000 to 50,000 clones, with roughly 90% observed a single time. The specimen comprised CD4+ or CD8+ T cells sorted from blood, sampled in a trial of the OX40 agonist ivuxolimab. Receptor source: an adult with an advanced solid tumor such as melanoma, head and neck, liver or kidney cancer.

This clone was detected only once. The chain combines TRBV4-2 with TRBJ2-7, with D hard to call. Germline CDR1 is LGHNA and CDR2 is YNFKEQ. V lost 3 bases, J lost 6 bases, and 12 bases lay in between. The CDR3 covers 13 residues. CDR3 coding DNA: TGTGCCAGCAGCCAGTCCCCGGTTTTCGAGCAGTACTTC. Translated, it gives CASSQSPVFEQYF.

The gene calls are TRBV5-4 and TRBJ2-2; D is uncertain. V gave up 5 bases and J gave up 7 bases, with 9 bases separating them. The CDR3 covers 12 residues. In germline, CDR1 is SGHNT, CDR2 YYREEE (reference sequence). In DNA form, the CDR3 reads TGTGCCAGCAGGTCAGGCGACGGGGAGCTGTTTTTT. Protein: CASRSGDGELFF.

The V and J genes are TRBV6-5 and TRBJ2-3, with 9 bases matching TRBD2. Germline CDR1 and CDR2: MNHEY and SVGAGI. V shed 2 bases and J 3 bases; nucleotides not matched to a gene: 3. This CDR3 is built from 15 residues. The CDR3 sequence is CASSYGGRGTDTQYF. The CDR3 DNA follows: TGTGCCAGCAGTTACGGCGGGAGGGGGACAGATACGCAGTATTTT.

The chain uses TRBV9 and TRBJ2-7; 8 nucleotides align to TRBD2. V was clipped by 0 bases and J by 0 bases; unmatched bases: 8. This CDR3 contains 17 residues. Germline CDR1 SGDLS, CDR2 YYNGEE. The CDR3 reads CASSVGPGGGTSYEQYF. For the CDR3, the DNA is TGTGCCAGCAGCGTAGGGCCGGGCGGGGGGACCTCCTACGAGCAGTACTTC.

This clone is a singleton in its sample. The V and J genes are TRBV27 and TRBJ1-5; 10 nucleotides align to TRBD1. The germline gives CDR1 MNHEY, CDR2 SMNVEV (reference sequence). V shed 11 bases and J 0 bases; nucleotides not matched to a gene: 7. The CDR3 sequence is 15 residues long. As DNA, the CDR3 is TGTGCCTCACGGACAGGGGGATCTAGCAATCAGCCCCAGCATTTT. Amino acid sequence: CASRTGGSSNQPQHF.

The rearrangement uses TRBV19 and TRBJ1-6; 8 positions agree with TRBD1. CDR1 is LNHDA, CDR2 SQIVND, per germline (reference sequence). The CDR3 contains 15 residues. Trimming at V came to 7 bases and at J to 6 bases, leaving 8 bases not matched to a gene. CDR3 nucleotides: TGTGCCAGTAAAGAAGGACAGGGAGGTAATTCACCCCTCCACTTT. This codes for CASKEGQGGNSPLHF.

The chain is built from TRBV27 and TRBJ1-1; maybe TRBD1 (6 bases). The CDR3 sequence is 14 residues long. CDR1 and CDR2 from the germline V gene are MNHEY and SMNVEV (reference sequence). V lost 4 bases to trimming and J lost 5 bases, with 14 bases between them. In nucleotides, the CDR3 is TGTGCCAGCAGTTACGGGCGGGGGCGAACTGAAGCTTTCTTT. Translating gives CASSYGRGRTEAFF.

This clone was seen only a few times. This chain links TRBV19 with TRBJ1-1, with D maybe TRBD1 (6 bases). This CDR3 has 13 amino acids. Germline CDR1 and CDR2: LNHDA and SQIVND (reference sequence). V was clipped by 8 bases and J by 3 bases, with 13 bases between them. The CDR3 loop reads CASEGGVDTEAFF. The DNA of the CDR3 is TGTGCCAGTGAAGGGGGTGTAGACACTGAAGCTTTCTTT.

CDR3 in amino acids: CASSVWDSSYEQYF. In DNA, the CDR3 is TGTGCCAGCAGCGTCTGGGACAGCTCCTACGAGCAGTACTTC. J is TRBJ2-7 and V is TRBV9; 7 nucleotides line up with TRBD1. Germline V gene data show CDR1 as SGDLS and CDR2 as YYNGEE. V shed 2 bases, J shed 0 bases, and the junction held 2 bases outside the gene matches. This CDR3 is 14 amino acids long.

This chain connects TRBV28 to TRBJ2-6, with 10 nucleotides matching TRBD2. After removal of 5 bases from V and 0 bases from J, the junction contained 10 bases not matched to a gene. This CDR3 is built from 19 residues. The germline CDR1 and CDR2 sequences are MDHEN and SYDVKM. CDR3: CASSPPGLALNSGANVLTF. DNA for the CDR3: TGTGCCAGCAGTCCCCCGGGACTAGCGTTGAACTCTGGGGCCAACGTCCTGACTTTC.

This chain joins TRBV7-6 and TRBJ2-2; no reliable D call. Germline V CDR1 and CDR2: SGHVS, FNYEAQ. The CDR3 extends over 12 amino acids. V lost 0 bases, J lost 8 bases, and 4 bases lay in between. The CDR3, as DNA: TGTGCCAGCAGCTTAGCCCATGGGGAGCTGTTTTTT. It specifies CASSLAHGELFF.

This sequence joins TRBV14 and TRBJ2-7; the match to TRBD1 covers 7 bases. The germline gives CDR1 SGHDN, CDR2 FVKESK. This CDR3 has 12 amino acids. Germline trimming cut 4 bases from V and 6 bases from J; bases unmatched to any gene: 3. CDR3 sequence (DNA): TGTGCCAGCAGCCTCACAGGGGTCGAGCAGTACTTC. Its protein product is CASSLTGVEQYF.

The V and J genes are TRBV5-6 and TRBJ2-7; D is unresolved. This CDR3 comprises 17 residues. The germline V gene has CDR1 SGHDT and CDR2 YYEEEE. The V end was cut by 0 bases, the J end by 2 bases, with 18 bases between. CDR3 coding DNA: TGTGCCAGCAGCTTGGACTTGGGTTTGGGCCCACCCTACGAGCAGTACTTC. This translates into CASSLDLGLGPPYEQYF.

This clone was observed once. The chain recombines TRBV7-9 with TRBJ2-3; D may be TRBD1 or TRBD2 (6 bases each). Germline V gene lookup returns CDR1 SEHNR and CDR2 FQNEAQ (reference sequence). V was cut by 8 bases and J by 4 bases, with 31 bases left in between. This CDR3 has 19 residues. CDR3 in DNA: TGTGCCAGCTCGTGGGGGGCAGAGGACTTCCCGAGCGTCGCAGATACGCAGTATTTT. It encodes CASSWGAEDFPSVADTQYF.

V and J are TRBV7-8 and TRBJ1-2; the D gene is possibly TRBD1 (5 bases). The CDR3 covers 13 residues. V gave up 1 base and J gave up 4 bases, with 7 bases separating them. Germline V gives CDR1 SGHVS, CDR2 FQNEAQ. The DNA for the CDR3 is TGTGCCAGCAGCTTAGGCAGGGTCTATGGCTACACCTTC. Protein sequence: CASSLGRVYGYTF.

The genes are TRBV7-9 and TRBJ1-6, with D possibly being TRBD1 (6 bases). Germline-derived CDR1 and CDR2 are SEHNR and FQNEAQ (reference sequence). The CDR3 runs to 16 residues. V was shortened by 5 bases and J by 0 bases, with 11 bases between the two germline ends. This CDR3 is CASSPPQGSYNSPLHF. As DNA, the CDR3 is TGTGCCAGCAGCCCCCCACAGGGCTCCTATAATTCACCCCTCCACTTT.

This clone has a handful of counts. The rearrangement uses TRBV29-1 and TRBJ1-1; D is perhaps TRBD1 (6 bases). V gave up 4 bases and J gave up 7 bases, with 7 bases separating them. CDR3 size: 10 residues. Germline values: CDR1 SQVTM, CDR2 ANQGSEA. The CDR3: CSVGGGEAFF. CDR3 DNA sequence: TGCAGCGTTGGAGGGGGTGAAGCTTTCTTT.

Worth noting for this clone: This CDR3 is also generated by other DNA sequences in the sample. The chain has TRBV7-9 and TRBJ2-5; tentatively, D is TRBD2 (6 bases). V gave up 2 bases and J gave up 2 bases, with 12 bases separating them. The CDR3 consists of 15 residues. The germline V gene has CDR1 SEHNR and CDR2 FQNEAQ (reference sequence). CDR3 sequence: CASSLRRGVQETQYF. DNA for the CDR3: TGTGCCAGCAGCTTAAGGCGGGGCGTTCAAGAGACCCAGTACTTC.

CDR3 sequence reads: CASSLDVSSGNTIYF. The CDR3, as DNA: TGTGCCAGCAGCTTGGACGTAAGCTCTGGAAACACCATATATTTT. The chain recombines TRBV5-6 with TRBJ1-3; D is unresolved. Trimming removed 0 bases at V and 0 bases at J, with 7 bases between. The CDR3 is 15 residues long. In germline, CDR1 is SGHDT, CDR2 YYEEEE.

J is TRBJ1-1 and V is TRBV7-8, with D possibly matching TRBD1 (5 bases). V lost 5 bases and J lost 0, with 19 bases in between. Germline CDR1 and CDR2: SGHVS and FQNEAQ. The CDR3 sequence is 17 residues long. DNA for the CDR3: TGTGCCAGCAGCGGCAGGGTTTTTGGGAACATGAACACTGAAGCTTTCTTT. Translation: CASSGRVFGNMNTEAFF.

A single count supports this clone. The genes are TRBV4-2 and TRBJ1-1, with unresolved D. Germline CDR1 is LGHNA and CDR2 is YNFKEQ. The V end lost 0 bases, the J end lost 1 base, and 6 bases lay between the germline ends. The CDR3 totals 14 residues. CDR3 DNA sequence: TGTGCCAGCAGCCAAGATGGAGCGAACACTGAAGCTTTCTTT. It is translated as CASSQDGANTEAFF.

The rearrangement joins TRBV5-6 to TRBJ2-5; maybe TRBD1 (5 bases). CDR3 length equals 13 residues. Trimming pared 4 bases from V and 9 bases from J, leaving 16 bases between. Germline V gene sequence: CDR1 SGHDT, CDR2 YYEEEE. In nucleotides, the CDR3 is TGTGCCAGCAGCCAGGACGGACGCAGGGCCCAGTACTTC. As protein: CASSQDGRRAQYF.

This clone has a single count. The rearrangement links TRBV4-1 to TRBJ2-7, with TRBD2 as a possible D gene (5 bases). Germline CDR1 MGHRA, CDR2 YSYEKL. There are 15 residues in the CDR3. The V end lost 4 bases, the J end lost 2 bases, and 15 bases lay between the germline ends. CDR3 in amino acids: CASSPGKEAPYEQYF. In DNA form, the CDR3 reads TGCGCCAGCAGCCCCGGGAAAGAGGCTCCCTACGAGCAGTACTTC.

V usage is TRBV27 and J usage is TRBJ2-7, with D possibly being TRBD1 (6 bases). In germline, CDR1 is MNHEY, CDR2 SMNVEV (reference sequence). There are 14 residues in the CDR3. With 0 bases removed from V and 2 bases from J, the gap between germline ends came to 8 bases. The CDR3 here is CASSLSNRAYEQYF. The DNA for the CDR3 is TGTGCCAGCAGTTTATCCAACAGGGCCTACGAGCAGTACTTC.

This clone was seen a few times. CDR3 residues: CASSLVGGVDTQYF. The DNA for the CDR3 is TGTGCCAGCAGCTTAGTAGGGGGCGTAGATACGCAGTATTTT. The chain links TRBV7-3 to TRBJ2-3; 7 bases are shared with TRBD1. After removal of 2 bases from V and 5 bases from J, the junction contained 4 bases not matched to a gene. Germline loops: CDR1 SGHTA, CDR2 FQGTGA. The CDR3 totals 14 residues.